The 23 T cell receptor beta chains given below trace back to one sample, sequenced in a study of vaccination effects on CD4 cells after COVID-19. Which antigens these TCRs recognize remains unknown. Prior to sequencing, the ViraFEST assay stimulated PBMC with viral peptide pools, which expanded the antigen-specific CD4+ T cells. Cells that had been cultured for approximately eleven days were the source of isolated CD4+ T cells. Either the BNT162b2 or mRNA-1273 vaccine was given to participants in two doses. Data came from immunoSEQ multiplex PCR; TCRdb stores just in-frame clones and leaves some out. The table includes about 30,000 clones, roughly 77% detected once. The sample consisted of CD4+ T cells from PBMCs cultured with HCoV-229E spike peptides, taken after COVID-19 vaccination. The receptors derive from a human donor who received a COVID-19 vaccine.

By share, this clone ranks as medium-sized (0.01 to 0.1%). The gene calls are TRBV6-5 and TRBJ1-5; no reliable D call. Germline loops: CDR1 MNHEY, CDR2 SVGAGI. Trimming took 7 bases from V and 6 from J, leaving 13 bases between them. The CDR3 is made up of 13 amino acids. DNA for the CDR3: TGTGCCAGCACCACGACACTAAGTCAGCCCCAGCATTTT. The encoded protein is CASTTTLSQPQHF.

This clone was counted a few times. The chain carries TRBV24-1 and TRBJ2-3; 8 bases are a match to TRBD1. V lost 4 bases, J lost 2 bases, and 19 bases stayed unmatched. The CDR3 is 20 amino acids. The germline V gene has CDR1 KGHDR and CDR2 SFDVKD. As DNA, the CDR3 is TGTGCCACCAGTGAGAAGGGATCTCAGCCAGGGGGCCACATCACAGATACGCAGTATTTT. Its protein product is CATSEKGSQPGGHITDTQYF.

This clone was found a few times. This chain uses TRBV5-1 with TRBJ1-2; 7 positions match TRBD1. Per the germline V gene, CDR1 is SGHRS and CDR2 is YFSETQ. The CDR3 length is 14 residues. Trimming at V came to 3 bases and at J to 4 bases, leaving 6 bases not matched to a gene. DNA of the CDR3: TGCGCCAGCAGCTGGACGGGACAGTCCTATGGCTACACCTTC. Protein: CASSWTGQSYGYTF.

CDR3 nucleotide sequence: TGTGCCAGTAGTATGAATGAGGTACCTGTAGGAAAACTGTTTTTT. It yields the protein CASSMNEVPVGKLFF. The chain combines TRBV19 with TRBJ1-4; D remains ambiguous. The germline V gene has CDR1 LNHDA and CDR2 SQIVND (reference sequence). The CDR3 spans 15 residues. Trimming cost V 3 bases and J 10 bases, with 18 bases left between them. Full variable domain (remainder filled in from reference TRBV19 and TRBJ1-4): DGGITQSPKYLFRKEGQNVTLSCEQNLNHDAMYWYRQDPGQGLRLIYYSQIVNDFQKGDIAEGYSVSREKKESFPLTVTSAQKNPTAFYLCASSMNEVPVGKLFFGSGTQLSVL.

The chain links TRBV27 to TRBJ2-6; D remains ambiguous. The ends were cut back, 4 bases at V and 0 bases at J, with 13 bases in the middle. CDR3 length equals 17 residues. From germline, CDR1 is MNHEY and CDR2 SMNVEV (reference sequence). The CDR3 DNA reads TGTGCCAGCAGTTCGCCAGCCCCGGGCTCTGGGGCCAACGTCCTGACTTTC. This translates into CASSSPAPGSGANVLTF.

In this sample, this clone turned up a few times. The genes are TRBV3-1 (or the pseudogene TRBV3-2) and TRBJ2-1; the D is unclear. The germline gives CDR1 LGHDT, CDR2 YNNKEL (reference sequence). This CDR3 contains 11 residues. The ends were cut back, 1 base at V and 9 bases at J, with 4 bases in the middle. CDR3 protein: CASSQGIEQFF. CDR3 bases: TGTGCCAGCAGCCAAGGGATTGAGCAGTTCTTC.

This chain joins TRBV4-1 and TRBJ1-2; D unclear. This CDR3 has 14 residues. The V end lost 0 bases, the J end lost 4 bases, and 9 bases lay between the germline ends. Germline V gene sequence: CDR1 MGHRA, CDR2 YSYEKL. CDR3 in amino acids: CASSQDDGLYGYTF. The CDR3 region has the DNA TGCGCCAGCAGCCAAGACGACGGACTCTATGGCTACACCTTC.

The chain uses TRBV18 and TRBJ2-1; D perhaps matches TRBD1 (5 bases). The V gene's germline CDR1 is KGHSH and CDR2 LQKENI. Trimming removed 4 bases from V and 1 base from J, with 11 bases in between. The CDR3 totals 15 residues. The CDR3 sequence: CASSLFDSSYNEQFF. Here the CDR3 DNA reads TGTGCCAGCTCACTGTTCGACAGTTCCTACAATGAGCAGTTCTTC.

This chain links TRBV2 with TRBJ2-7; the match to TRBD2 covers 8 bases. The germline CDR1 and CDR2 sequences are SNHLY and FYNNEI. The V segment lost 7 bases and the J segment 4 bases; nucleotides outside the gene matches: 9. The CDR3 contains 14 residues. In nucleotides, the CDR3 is TGTGCCAGCATTTTAAGCGGGAGTGGGTACGAGCAGTACTTC. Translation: CASILSGSGYEQYF.

The CDR3: CATSRERVTQNAQYF. Written as DNA, the CDR3 is TGTGCCACCAGCAGAGAACGGGTTACCCAAAACGCCCAGTACTTC. The rearrangement uses TRBV15 and TRBJ2-5; D is unclear. V was clipped by 0 bases and J by 9 bases, with 17 bases between them. Germline lookup yields CDR1 LNHNV and CDR2 YYDKDF (reference sequence). The CDR3 contains 15 residues. The full variable domain, with the rest looked up from reference TRBV15 and TRBJ2-5, is DAMVIQNPRYQVTQFGKPVTLSCSQTLNHNVMYWYQQKSSQAPKLLFHYYDKDFNNEADTPDNFQSRRPNTSFCFLDIRSPGLGDTAMYLCATSRERVTQNAQYFGPGTRLLVL.

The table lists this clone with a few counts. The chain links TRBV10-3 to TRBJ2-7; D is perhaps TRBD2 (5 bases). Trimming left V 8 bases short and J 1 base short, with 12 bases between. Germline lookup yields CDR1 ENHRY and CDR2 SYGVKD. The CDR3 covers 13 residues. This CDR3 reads CAIAKEGSYEQYF. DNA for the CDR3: TGTGCCATCGCCAAAGAGGGATCCTACGAGCAGTACTTC.

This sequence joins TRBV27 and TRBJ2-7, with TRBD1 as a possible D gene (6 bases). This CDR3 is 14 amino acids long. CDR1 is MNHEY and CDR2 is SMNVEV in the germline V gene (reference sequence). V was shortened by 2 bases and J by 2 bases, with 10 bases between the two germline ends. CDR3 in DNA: TGTGCCAGCAGTTTAAACAGGGTTACCTACGAGCAGTACTTC. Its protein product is CASSLNRVTYEQYF.

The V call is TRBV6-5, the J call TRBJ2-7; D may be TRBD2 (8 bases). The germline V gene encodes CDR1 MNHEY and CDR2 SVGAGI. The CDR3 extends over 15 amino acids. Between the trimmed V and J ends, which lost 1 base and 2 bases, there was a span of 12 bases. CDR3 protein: CASSYLAGQPYEQYF. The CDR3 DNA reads TGTGCCAGCAGTTACTTAGCGGGACAGCCCTACGAGCAGTACTTC.

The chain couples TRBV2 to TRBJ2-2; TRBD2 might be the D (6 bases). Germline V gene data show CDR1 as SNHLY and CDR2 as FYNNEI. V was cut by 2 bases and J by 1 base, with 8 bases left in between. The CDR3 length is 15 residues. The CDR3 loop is CASSESGGNTGELFF. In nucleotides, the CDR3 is TGTGCCAGCAGTGAATCCGGGGGGAACACCGGGGAGCTGTTTTTT.

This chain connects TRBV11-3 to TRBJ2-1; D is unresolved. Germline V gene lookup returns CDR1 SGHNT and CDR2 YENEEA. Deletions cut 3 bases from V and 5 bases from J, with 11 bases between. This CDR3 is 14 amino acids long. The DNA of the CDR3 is TGTGCCAGCAGCTTCTCGGACGGACACAATGAGCAGTTCTTC. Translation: CASSFSDGHNEQFF.

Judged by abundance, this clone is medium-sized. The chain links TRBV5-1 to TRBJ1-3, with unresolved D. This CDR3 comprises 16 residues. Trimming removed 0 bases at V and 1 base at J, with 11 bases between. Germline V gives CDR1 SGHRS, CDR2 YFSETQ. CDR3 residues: CASSLASRFSGNTIYF. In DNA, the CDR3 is TGCGCCAGCAGCTTGGCATCCCGGTTTTCTGGAAACACCATATATTTT.

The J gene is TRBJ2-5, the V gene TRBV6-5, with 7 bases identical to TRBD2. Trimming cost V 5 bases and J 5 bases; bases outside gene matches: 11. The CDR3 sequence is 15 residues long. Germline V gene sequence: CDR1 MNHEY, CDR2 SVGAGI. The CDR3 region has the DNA TGTGCCAGCAGTCCCATAGCGGGTAGGAAGGAGACCCAGTACTTC. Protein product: CASSPIAGRKETQYF.

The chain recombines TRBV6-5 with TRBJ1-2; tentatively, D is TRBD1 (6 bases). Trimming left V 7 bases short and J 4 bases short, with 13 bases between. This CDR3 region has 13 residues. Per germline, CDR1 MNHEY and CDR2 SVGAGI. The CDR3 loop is CASTPGHLYGYTF. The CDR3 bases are TGTGCCAGCACCCCGGGACACCTCTATGGCTACACCTTC.

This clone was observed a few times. The CDR3 sequence is CASSYDQETGELFF. In nucleotides, the CDR3 is TGTGCCAGCAGTTACGACCAGGAGACCGGGGAGCTGTTTTTT. This chain uses TRBV6-5 with TRBJ2-2, with D hard to call. The CDR3 spans 14 residues. Trimming cost V 2 bases and J 5 bases, with 9 bases left between them. CDR1 MNHEY and CDR2 SVGAGI come from the germline V gene.

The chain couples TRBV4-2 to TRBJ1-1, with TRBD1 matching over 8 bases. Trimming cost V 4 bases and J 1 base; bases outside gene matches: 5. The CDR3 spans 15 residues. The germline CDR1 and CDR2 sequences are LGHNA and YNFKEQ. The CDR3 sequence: CASSRPDRENTEAFF. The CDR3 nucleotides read TGTGCCAGCAGCCGGCCGGACAGGGAGAACACTGAAGCTTTCTTT.

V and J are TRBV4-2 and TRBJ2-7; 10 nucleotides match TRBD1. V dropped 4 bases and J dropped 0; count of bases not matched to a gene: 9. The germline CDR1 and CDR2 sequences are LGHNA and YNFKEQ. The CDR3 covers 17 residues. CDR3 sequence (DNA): TGTGCCAGCAGCCCTGGGGACAGGGGCCGGAGCTCCTACGAGCAGTACTTC. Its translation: CASSPGDRGRSSYEQYF.

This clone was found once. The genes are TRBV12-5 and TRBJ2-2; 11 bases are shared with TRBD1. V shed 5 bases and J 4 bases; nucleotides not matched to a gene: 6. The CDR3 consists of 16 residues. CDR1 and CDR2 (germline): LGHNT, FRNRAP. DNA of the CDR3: TGTGCTAGTGGTCCTGGACAGGGGGCCAGCACCGGGGAGCTGTTTTTT. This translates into CASGPGQGASTGELFF. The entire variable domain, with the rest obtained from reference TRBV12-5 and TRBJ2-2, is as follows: DARVTQTPRHKVTEMGQEVTMRCQPILGHNTVFWYRQTMMQGLELLAYFRNRAPLDDSGMPKDRFSAEMPDATLATLKIQPSEPRDSAVYFCASGPGQGASTGELFFGEGSRLTVL.

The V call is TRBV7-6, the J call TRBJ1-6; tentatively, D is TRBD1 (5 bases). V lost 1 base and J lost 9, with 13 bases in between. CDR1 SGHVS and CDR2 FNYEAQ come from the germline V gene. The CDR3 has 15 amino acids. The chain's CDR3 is CASSLGGKGVSPLHF. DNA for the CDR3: TGTGCCAGCAGCTTAGGGGGGAAAGGTGTTTCACCCCTCCACTTT.